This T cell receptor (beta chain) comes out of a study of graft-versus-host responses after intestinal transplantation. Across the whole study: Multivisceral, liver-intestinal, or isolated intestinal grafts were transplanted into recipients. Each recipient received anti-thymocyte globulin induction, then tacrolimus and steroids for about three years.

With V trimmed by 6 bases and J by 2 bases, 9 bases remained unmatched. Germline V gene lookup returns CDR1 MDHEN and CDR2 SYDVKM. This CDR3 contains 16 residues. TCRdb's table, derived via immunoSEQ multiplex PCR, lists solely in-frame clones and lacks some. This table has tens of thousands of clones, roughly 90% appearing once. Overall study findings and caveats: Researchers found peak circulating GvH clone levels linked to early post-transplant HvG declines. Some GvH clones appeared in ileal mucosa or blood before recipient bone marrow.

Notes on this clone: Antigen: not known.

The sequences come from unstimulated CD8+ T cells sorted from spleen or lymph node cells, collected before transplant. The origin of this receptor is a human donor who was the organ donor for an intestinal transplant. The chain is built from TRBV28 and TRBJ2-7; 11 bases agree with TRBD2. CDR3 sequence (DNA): TGTGCCAGCAGCCCCGTCTTAGCGGGGGGGGCCTACGAGCAGTACGTC. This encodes CASSPVLAGGAYEQYV.